Listed below are T cell receptor beta chains from one sample, sequenced in a study of blood T cell repertoires in COVID-19. The method was immunoSEQ multiplex PCR; TCRdb's version includes in-frame clones alone and lacks a portion of them. The sample holds about 140,000 clones, 80% to 90% seen once. The sequenced material came from peripheral blood. These receptors all stem from a woman aged 60-75 years with acute or convalescent COVID-19. Each CDR3 is given without its conserved first and last residue. A D gene is named only where the DNA matches it firmly.

CDR3 protein: ASSQDPTSGGTVYEQY
J gene: TRBJ2-7
D gene: TRBD2
V gene: TRBV4-3

CDR3 protein: ASSPPRVITEAF
J gene: TRBJ1-1
D gene: -
V gene: TRBV7-9

CDR3 protein: ASSIGPGQGGGLSEAF
J gene: TRBJ1-1
D gene: TRBD1
V gene: TRBV19

CDR3 protein: ASSYAGTGGNSPLH
J gene: TRBJ1-6
D gene: TRBD1
V gene: TRBV6-6

CDR3 protein: ASSVHRAFGNTIY
J gene: TRBJ1-3
D gene: -
V gene: TRBV10-1

CDR3 protein: ASANGGSNSPLH
J gene: TRBJ1-6
D gene: -
V gene: TRBV4-3

CDR3 protein: ASSSHGQASSYEQY
J gene: TRBJ2-7
D gene: TRBD1
V gene: TRBV28

CDR3 protein: ASSDWKGHSTDEQY
J gene: TRBJ2-7
D gene: -
V gene: TRBV6-1

CDR3 protein: ASSPAGPDTEAF
J gene: TRBJ1-1
D gene: -
V gene: TRBV18

CDR3 protein: ASSQEVQVFSYGYT
J gene: TRBJ1-2
D gene: -
V gene: TRBV4-1

CDR3 protein: ASSQGQGGSPLH
J gene: TRBJ1-6
D gene: TRBD1
V gene: TRBV19

CDR3 protein: AWRPTGETQY
J gene: TRBJ2-5
D gene: -
V gene: TRBV30

CDR3 protein: ASSWTGAYGYT
J gene: TRBJ1-2
D gene: TRBD1
V gene: TRBV5-1

CDR3 protein: ASSSDGDFPRGKLF
J gene: TRBJ1-4
D gene: -
V gene: TRBV7-2

CDR3 protein: AIRSGLAGNEQF
J gene: TRBJ2-1
D gene: TRBD2
V gene: TRBV10-3

CDR3 protein: ASSESLQGGSGYT
J gene: TRBJ1-2
D gene: -
V gene: TRBV10-2

CDR3 protein: ASSLGPGNLNTIY
J gene: TRBJ1-3
D gene: -
V gene: TRBV5-1

CDR3 protein: ASRTDGGNIQY
J gene: TRBJ2-4
D gene: -
V gene: TRBV6-6

CDR3 protein: ASSFRGAGTQY
J gene: TRBJ2-5
D gene: -
V gene: TRBV27

CDR3 protein: ASSSTGTGDLFSTDTQY
J gene: TRBJ2-3
D gene: TRBD1
V gene: TRBV19

CDR3 protein: TSSQDRGLAHTDTQY
J gene: TRBJ2-3
D gene: -
V gene: TRBV1

CDR3 protein: AWADYDRSSGNTIY
J gene: TRBJ1-3
D gene: -
V gene: TRBV30

CDR3 protein: ASSQLQGRGTGELF
J gene: TRBJ2-2
D gene: -
V gene: TRBV4-3

CDR3 protein: ASSLTGRNEKLF
J gene: TRBJ1-4
D gene: -
V gene: TRBV5-1

CDR3 protein: ASSQGSTSGGVVYEQY
J gene: TRBJ2-7
D gene: TRBD2
V gene: TRBV4-2

CDR3 protein: ASRGGDRPYEQY
J gene: TRBJ2-7
D gene: TRBD1
V gene: TRBV7-8

CDR3 protein: ASTSGGLSGNTIY
J gene: TRBJ1-3
D gene: -
V gene: TRBV28

CDR3 protein: ASSPQDRGDGYT
J gene: TRBJ1-2
D gene: -
V gene: TRBV9

CDR3 protein: ASSSSSGGAEETQY
J gene: TRBJ2-5
D gene: TRBD2
V gene: TRBV9

CDR3 protein: AWSAPGTLTGELF
J gene: TRBJ2-2
D gene: -
V gene: TRBV30

CDR3 protein: ASRTGLNTEAF
J gene: TRBJ1-1
D gene: -
V gene: TRBV2

CDR3 protein: ASTLRGGGGAVDEQF
J gene: TRBJ2-1
D gene: TRBD2
V gene: TRBV28